Detailed here is one T cell receptor beta chain. This sample is drawn from a study of blood T cell repertoires in COVID-19. Germline V lookup: CDR1 SGHRS, CDR2 YFSETQ. There are 15 residues in the CDR3. The V segment lost 4 bases and the J segment 2 bases; nucleotides outside the gene matches: 3. Per the original data handling: For nucleated cells, counts were estimated from reference gene primer amplification. Using immunoSEQ multiplex PCR, the repertoire was profiled, and TCRdb retains in-frame clones only, with some absent. The V and J calls and the clone size are those of that table, but D and trimming were determined from the DNA. Altogether approximately 150,000 clones are present, around 89% being singletons, with the ten largest covering more than 15%.

J is TRBJ2-6 and V is TRBV5-1; 7 bases line up with TRBD1. The origin of this receptor is a man over 45 with active or convalescent COVID-19. Sequencing used peripheral blood. This CDR3 reads CASSQDRAGANVLTF. CDR3 DNA sequence: TGCGCCAGCAGCCAAGACAGGGCTGGGGCCAACGTCCTGACTTTC.